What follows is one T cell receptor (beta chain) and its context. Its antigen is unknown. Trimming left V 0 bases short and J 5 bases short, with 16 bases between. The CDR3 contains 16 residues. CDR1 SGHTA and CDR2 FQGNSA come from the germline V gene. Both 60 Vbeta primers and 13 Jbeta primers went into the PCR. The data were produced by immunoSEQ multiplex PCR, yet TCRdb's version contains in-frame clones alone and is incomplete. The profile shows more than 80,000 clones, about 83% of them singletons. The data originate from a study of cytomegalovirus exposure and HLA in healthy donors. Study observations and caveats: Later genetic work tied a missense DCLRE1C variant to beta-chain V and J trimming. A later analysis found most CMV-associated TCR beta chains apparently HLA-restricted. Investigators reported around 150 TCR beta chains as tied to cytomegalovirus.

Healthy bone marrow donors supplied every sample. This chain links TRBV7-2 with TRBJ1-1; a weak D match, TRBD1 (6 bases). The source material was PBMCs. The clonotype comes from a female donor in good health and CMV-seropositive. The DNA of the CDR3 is TGTGCCAGCAGCTTAGCGTCGTGGGGAGGGGGTACTGAAGCTTTCTTT. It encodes CASSLASWGGGTEAFF.